This TCR beta chain emerged from a study of T cell changes during pregnancy in multiple sclerosis. Germline assignment: CDR1 SGHTA and CDR2 FQGNSA. V lost 5 bases to trimming and J lost 12 bases, with 10 bases between them. This CDR3 has 11 amino acids. Measured with immunoSEQ multiplex PCR; TCRdb has only the in-frame clones, and not every one. The table has under 60,000 clones, around 94% seen once. Material: CD4+ T cells from peripheral blood mononuclear cells, obtained in the second trimester of pregnancy. The chain combines TRBV7-2 with TRBJ1-4; D is unclear. The sequence was collected from a female donor in good health, enrolled as a control in a pregnancy study. CDR3 bases: TGTGCCAGCAGCACCTTTGGGCAACTGTTTTTT. Its translation: CASSTFGQLFF. Together with reference TRBV7-2 and TRBJ1-4, the CDR3 gives the full variable domain: GAGVSQSPSNKVTEKGKDVELRCDPISGHTALYWYRQSLGQGLEFLIYFQGNSAPDKSGLPSDRFSAERTGGSVSTLTIQRTQQEDSAVYLCASSTFGQLFFGSGTQLSVL.